This entry lists 17 T cell receptor beta chains sequenced from one sample in a study of T-cell reconstitution after alpha-beta-depleted transplantation in children. A TCRbeta library incorporating unique molecular identifiers was prepared. TCRdb re-called the PCR reads with MiXCR, one entry per CDR3 protein. The table shows some 520,000 distinct CDR3 sequences, with over 25% occurring only once. This sample comprised PBMCs from the stem cell graft donor, obtained from the stem cell graft. The receptors were sampled from a human donor who donated a stem cell graft to a child with aplastic anemia.

The rearrangement uses TRBV20-1 and TRBJ2-1; D may be TRBD2 (6 bases). Deletions cut 1 base from V and 0 bases from J, with 13 bases between. The germline V gene has CDR1 DFQATT and CDR2 SNEGSKA (reference sequence). The CDR3 has 16 amino acids. The CDR3 is CSARALRGSSYNEQFF. The CDR3 DNA follows: TGCAGTGCTAGAGCGCTACGGGGGAGCTCCTACAATGAGCAGTTCTTC.

The chain recombines TRBV28 with TRBJ1-1; a weak D match, TRBD1 (6 bases). Per the germline V gene, CDR1 is MDHEN and CDR2 is SYDVKM. Trimming took 0 bases from V and 2 from J, leaving 13 bases between them. The CDR3 length is 16 residues. CDR3 bases: TGTGCCAGCAGTTTATGGGGGGGCCTGAGTAACACTGAAGCTTTCTTT. Its translation: CASSLWGGLSNTEAFF.

In this sample, this clonotype turned up a few times. The chain employs TRBV29-1 and TRBJ1-1; D not resolved. V lost 3 bases and J 1 base, leaving 6 bases between the germline ends. From germline, CDR1 is SQVTM and CDR2 ANQGSEA. The CDR3 runs 12 residues. The CDR3 coding sequence is TGCAGCGTTGAGGATCAGAACACTGAAGCTTTCTTT. Its translation is CSVEDQNTEAFF.

This chain connects TRBV5-6 to TRBJ1-1, with 7 bases fitting TRBD1. The CDR3 totals 16 residues. Germline assignment: CDR1 SGHDT and CDR2 YYEEEE. J was trimmed by 0 bases and V by 4 bases; bases with no gene match: 9. The DNA of the CDR3 is TGTGCCAGCAGCAGAAAGGGACAGAGCATGAACACTGAAGCTTTCTTT. Encoded protein: CASSRKGQSMNTEAFF.

This clonotype was seen a handful of times. This sequence joins TRBV7-2 and TRBJ2-1, with 9 bases matching TRBD2. The germline CDR1 and CDR2 sequences are SGHTA and FQGNSA. J gave up 8 bases and V 4 bases, and 12 bases lay outside the gene matches. The CDR3 has 16 amino acids. CDR3 sequence reads: CASSWILAGEYDEQFF. The CDR3 coding sequence is TGTGCCAGCAGCTGGATTTTAGCGGGAGAGTACGATGAGCAGTTCTTC.

This chain links TRBV5-1 with TRBJ2-4; 14 bases fit TRBD2. This CDR3 region has 15 residues. The V gene end was trimmed by 4 bases and the J gene end by 9 bases; junction bases not matched to a gene: 6. Germline assignment: CDR1 SGHRS and CDR2 YFSETQ. The CDR3 DNA follows: TGCGCCAGCAGCAAAGGGACTAGCGGGAGTATCATTCAGTACTTC. Amino acids: CASSKGTSGSIIQYF. The whole variable domain, remainder taken from reference TRBV5-1 and TRBJ2-4, is KAGVTQTPRYLIKTRGQQVTLSCSPISGHRSVSWYQQTPGQGLQFLFEYFSETQRNKGNFPGRFSGRQFSNSRSEMNVSTLELGDSALYLCASSKGTSGSIIQYFGAGTRLSVL.

The genes are TRBV27 and TRBJ2-4; 7 positions match TRBD2. CDR1 is MNHEY, CDR2 SMNVEV, per germline (reference sequence). The CDR3 contains 13 residues. The ends lost 7 bases at V and 6 bases at J; junction bases unmatched: 6. CDR3 in amino acids: CASTAGLGNIQYF. As DNA, the CDR3 is TGTGCCAGCACCGCAGGACTAGGAAACATTCAGTACTTC.

This clonotype occurred a few times. V gene TRBV5-6 combines with J gene TRBJ2-3; 9 bases agree with TRBD2. This CDR3 region has 16 residues. Germline CDR1 reads SGHDT; CDR2 reads YYEEEE. The V and J ends lost 4 bases and 1 base, in that order; junction bases with no gene match: 7. CDR3 sequence reads: CASSLTLAGGTDTQYF. DNA for the CDR3: TGTGCCAGCAGCCTCACCTTAGCGGGAGGCACAGATACGCAGTATTTT.

CDR3 DNA: TGCAGCGTCCTGACAGGGGGAAATGAAAAACTGTTTTTT. Translating gives CSVLTGGNEKLFF. V and J are TRBV29-1 and TRBJ1-4, with TRBD1 identical over 9 bases. Germline V CDR1 and CDR2: SQVTM, ANQGSEA. V lost 6 bases and J lost 5; bases outside the gene matches: 4. This CDR3 is built from 13 residues.

The chain recombines TRBV19 with TRBJ1-4; the D is unclear. The germline V gene has CDR1 LNHDA and CDR2 SQIVND (reference sequence). Between the trimmed V and J ends, which lost 5 bases and 5 bases, there was a span of 15 bases. There are 15 residues in the CDR3. Here the CDR3 reads CASSSMRDPNEKLFF. For the CDR3, the DNA is TGTGCCAGTAGTTCGATGAGGGATCCAAATGAAAAACTGTTTTTT.

The CDR3 nucleotides are TGCAGTGCTAGAGTTGGGAGCTCCTACGAGCAGTACTTC. Encoded protein: CSARVGSSYEQYF. The chain uses TRBV20-1 and TRBJ2-7, with D tentatively TRBD2 (5 bases). Between the trimmed V and J ends, which lost 1 base and 0 bases, there was a span of 7 bases. The length of the CDR3 is 13 residues. Germline CDR1 reads DFQATT; CDR2 reads SNEGSKA (reference sequence).

J is TRBJ2-3 and V is TRBV29-1, with 8 positions matching TRBD2. Trimming removed 4 bases from V and 4 bases from J; junction bases left unmatched: 4. This CDR3 has 13 residues. The germline V gene has CDR1 SQVTM and CDR2 ANQGSEA. The CDR3 nucleotides are TGCAGCGTTGGGCGGGGGGTTGCAGATACGCAGTATTTT. It codes for CSVGRGVADTQYF.

The chain employs TRBV29-1 and TRBJ2-5, with no clear D. The CDR3 spans 14 residues. Per the germline V gene, CDR1 is SQVTM and CDR2 is ANQGSEA. The V end was cut by 4 bases, the J end by 2 bases, with 14 bases between. The CDR3 bases are TGCAGCGTTGTGAGAAACCGACCACAAGAGACCCAGTACTTC. It yields the protein CSVVRNRPQETQYF.

J is TRBJ2-2 and V is TRBV5-1; no firm D call. The CDR3 has 15 residues. Germline CDR1 and CDR2: SGHRS and YFSETQ. V was clipped by 0 bases and J by 4 bases, with 10 bases between them. The CDR3 loop reads CASSLELAATGELFF. CDR3 DNA sequence: TGCGCCAGCAGCTTGGAATTGGCAGCCACCGGGGAGCTGTTTTTT. Based on the CDR3 plus reference TRBV5-1 and TRBJ2-2, the full variable domain is KAGVTQTPRYLIKTRGQQVTLSCSPISGHRSVSWYQQTPGQGLQFLFEYFSETQRNKGNFPGRFSGRQFSNSRSEMNVSTLELGDSALYLCASSLELAATGELFFGEGSRLTVL.

The sample holds a few counts of this clonotype. V usage is TRBV29-1 and J usage is TRBJ1-1; D unresolved. CDR1 and CDR2 (germline): SQVTM, ANQGSEA. The V end lost 4 bases, the J end lost 1 base, and 10 bases lay between the germline ends. The CDR3 length is 13 residues. CDR3 loop: CSVATPRNTEAFF. CDR3 coding DNA: TGCAGCGTTGCGACCCCTCGGAACACTGAAGCTTTCTTT.

This clonotype was observed at least ten times. The CDR3 loop reads CASSPGTETYEQYF. The CDR3 DNA is TGTGCCAGCAGCCCCGGGACAGAAACCTACGAGCAGTACTTC. The rearrangement joins TRBV6-5 to TRBJ2-7, with TRBD1 matching 7 bases. V lost 6 bases and J lost 2; bases outside the gene matches: 7. From germline, CDR1 is MNHEY and CDR2 SVGAGI. The CDR3 length is 14 residues.

There are many counts of this clonotype. This chain links TRBV12-3 or TRBV12-4 with TRBJ1-4; D is perhaps TRBD1 (5 bases). This CDR3 region has 15 residues. V lost 4 bases and J lost 0, with 9 bases in between. The chain's CDR3 is CASSYGGATNEKLFF. CDR3 sequence (DNA): TGTGCCAGCAGTTACGGAGGGGCAACTAATGAAAAACTGTTTTTT.